The 24 T cell receptor beta chains listed next were all sequenced from one sample in a study of beta chain features in type 1 diabetes. Of the isolated RNA, all was reverse transcribed, and so the sequenced material was expressed TCRB transcripts. Profiled with immunoSEQ multiplex PCR; TCRdb holds only in-frame clones, not every one. This sample has under 300,000 clones; about 8% occur once, and the top ten carry roughly 1%. Sequenced sample: central memory CD4+ T cells from blood. The receptors stem from a woman aged 18-30 years in good health.

The sample holds a few counts of this clone. The V gene is TRBV19, the J gene TRBJ2-2; D is unresolved. The CDR3 loop spans 14 amino acids. Trimming shortened V by 2 bases and J by 3 bases, and 7 bases separated the two germline ends. CDR1 and CDR2 from the germline V gene are LNHDA and SQIVND (reference sequence). The CDR3 DNA reads TGTGCCAGTAGTATAACCACCTACACCGGGGAGCTGTTTTTT. This sequence encodes CASSITTYTGELFF.

The rearrangement links TRBV29-1 to TRBJ2-4; TRBD1 agrees at 9 bases. The CDR3 is made up of 17 amino acids. Germline CDR1 and CDR2: SQVTM and ANQGSEA. Trimming at V came to 1 base and at J to 2 bases, leaving 9 bases not matched to a gene. The chain's CDR3 is CSVEGVPGQGSKNIQYF. CDR3 coding DNA: TGCAGCGTTGAAGGTGTTCCGGGACAGGGCTCCAAAAACATTCAGTACTTC. Based on the CDR3 plus reference TRBV29-1 and TRBJ2-4, the full variable domain is SAVISQKPSRDICQRGTSLTIQCQVDSQVTMMFWYRQQPGQSLTLIATANQGSEATYESGFVIDKFPISRPNLTFSTLTVSNMSPEDSSIYLCSVEGVPGQGSKNIQYFGAGTRLSVL.

This clone was found a few times. The chain is built from TRBV30 and TRBJ2-1; 9 nucleotides agree with TRBD2. J gave up 6 bases and V 0 bases, and 3 bases lay outside the gene matches. The CDR3 runs to 14 residues. Germline CDR1 is GTSNPN and CDR2 is SVGIG (reference sequence). The CDR3 reads CAWSVFSGSNEQFF. In DNA, the CDR3 is TGTGCCTGGAGTGTATTTAGCGGGAGCAATGAGCAGTTCTTC.

This clone was seen more than once but under ten times. DNA of the CDR3: TGTGCCAGCAGCTTACTTCGGGGTGGGACTGAAGCTTTCTTT. As protein: CASSLLRGGTEAFF. The V gene is TRBV7-9, the J gene TRBJ1-1; D unclear. Trimming pared 2 bases from V and 5 bases from J, leaving 12 bases between. CDR3 length: 14 residues. Germline V lookup: CDR1 SEHNR, CDR2 FQNEAQ (reference sequence).

The CDR3 loop is CASRPSNVAGHNEQFF. The CDR3 coding sequence is TGTGCCAGCAGACCCTCTAACGTAGCGGGGCACAATGAGCAGTTCTTC. This chain uses TRBV7-2 with TRBJ2-1; 8 bases align to TRBD2. The CDR3 runs to 16 residues. Germline V gene data show CDR1 as SGHTA and CDR2 as FQGNSA. Unmatched junction bases numbered 12, after V lost 6 bases and J lost 5 bases.

This clone has at least ten counts. The genes are TRBV5-5 and TRBJ2-7; D not resolved. Per the germline V gene, CDR1 is SGHKS and CDR2 is YYEKEE (reference sequence). V lost 4 bases to trimming and J lost 1 base, with 15 bases between them. This CDR3 region has 15 residues. The CDR3 region is CASSLEPLPSYEQYF. Written as DNA, the CDR3 is TGTGCCAGCAGCCTGGAACCTCTACCTTCCTACGAGCAGTACTTC.

With respect to this clone: The same CDR3 arises from other DNA sequences in this sample as well. The V gene is TRBV7-9, the J gene TRBJ1-5; 9 positions agree with TRBD1. The CDR3 contains 14 residues. Germline CDR1 and CDR2: SEHNR and FQNEAQ (reference sequence). With 5 bases clipped from V and 4 bases from J, the junction kept 3 bases outside the gene matches. CDR3 in DNA: TGTGCCAGCAGCCCAGGGACAGGGAATCAGCCCCAGCATTTT. Translated, it gives CASSPGTGNQPQHF.

The rearrangement links TRBV9 to TRBJ2-5; D is perhaps TRBD2 (6 bases). From germline, CDR1 is SGDLS and CDR2 YYNGEE. V was shortened by 5 bases and J by 4 bases, with 18 bases between the two germline ends. This CDR3 is built from 15 residues. As DNA, the CDR3 is TGTGCCAGCAGTGACGGGAGCATTTTTGGAGAGACCCAGTACTTC. Translated: CASSDGSIFGETQYF. Complete variable domain (other parts from reference TRBV9 and TRBJ2-5): DSGVTQTPKHLITATGQRVTLRCSPRSGDLSVYWYQQSLDQGLQFLIQYYNGEERAKGNILERFSAQQFPDLHSELNLSSLELGDSALYFCASSDGSIFGETQYFGPGTRLLVL.

The chain recombines TRBV4-3 with TRBJ1-2; 8 nucleotides align to TRBD1. The germline V gene has CDR1 LGHNA and CDR2 YSLEER. The CDR3 has 14 amino acids. With 3 bases clipped from V and 6 bases from J, the junction kept 6 bases outside the gene matches. CDR3 sequence reads: CASSQPGQDNGYTF. The CDR3 nucleotides are TGCGCCAGCAGCCAGCCGGGACAGGATAATGGCTACACCTTC.

The chain carries TRBV27 and TRBJ2-7; no definite D call. The CDR3 contains 13 residues. Germline V gene lookup returns CDR1 MNHEY and CDR2 SMNVEV (reference sequence). The V gene lost 5 bases and the J gene lost 6 bases, with 14 bases spanning the gap. CDR3 DNA: TGTGCCAGCAGTGAAGCGCGACCGGGCGAGCAGTACGTC. It encodes CASSEARPGEQYV.

The chain couples TRBV7-6 to TRBJ1-1; 10 bases line up with TRBD1. J gave up 7 bases and V 5 bases, and 7 bases lay outside the gene matches. The CDR3 extends over 14 amino acids. Germline V gene data show CDR1 as SGHVS and CDR2 as FNYEAQ. CDR3 sequence (DNA): TGTGCCAGCAGCGACGGACAGGGGGAGGATGAAGCTTTCTTT. The encoded protein is CASSDGQGEDEAFF.

This clone was seen a handful of times. This chain uses TRBV4-1 with TRBJ1-1; TRBD1 is a possible D gene (5 bases). Germline values: CDR1 MGHRA, CDR2 YSYEKL. The CDR3 sequence is 15 residues long. V lost 2 bases and J lost 4, with 14 bases in between. CDR3 sequence reads: CASSQPVGGGTEAFF. The CDR3 DNA follows: TGCGCCAGCAGCCAACCCGTTGGGGGGGGCACTGAAGCTTTCTTT.

In its sample, this clone was seen many times. The CDR3 loop is CASSPSRTDKNIQYF. The CDR3 region has the DNA TGTGCCAGCAGTCCGTCCCGGACGGATAAAAACATTCAGTACTTC. The chain employs TRBV28 and TRBJ2-4; D uncertain. V gave up 5 bases and J gave up 4 bases, with 15 bases separating them. Germline V lookup: CDR1 MDHEN, CDR2 SYDVKM. The CDR3 contains 15 residues.

The chain joins TRBV27 to TRBJ2-6, with D hard to call. Trimming pared 4 bases from V and 4 bases from J, leaving 8 bases between. This CDR3 has 14 amino acids. The germline V gene has CDR1 MNHEY and CDR2 SMNVEV (reference sequence). The CDR3 DNA reads as TGTGCCAGCAGTTGGGTGGCCGGGGCCAACGTCCTGACTTTC. Its translation: CASSWVAGANVLTF.

This clone was detected only a few times. V is TRBV21-1 and J is TRBJ1-6. TRBV21-1 is an annotated pseudogene. The CDR3 runs 13 residues. CDR3 loop: CASSKGGASPLHF. DNA of the CDR3: TGTGCCAGCAGCAAAGGAGGGGCGTCACCCCTCCACTTT.

This clone was seen a few times. The V gene is TRBV11-2, the J gene TRBJ2-3, with D unresolved. V was trimmed by 5 bases and J by 6 bases, leaving 9 bases between them. Germline V gives CDR1 SGHAT, CDR2 FQNNGV. This CDR3 contains 12 residues. CDR3 DNA sequence: TGTGCCAGCAGCCAAACATGGGATACGCAGTATTTT. It translates to CASSQTWDTQYF. The full variable domain, rest sourced from reference TRBV11-2 and TRBJ2-3, is EAGVAQSPRYKIIEKRQSVAFWCNPISGHATLYWYQQILGQGPKLLIQFQNNGVVDDSQLPKDRFSAERLKGVDSTLKIQPAKLEDSAVYLCASSQTWDTQYFGPGTRLTVL.

A few counts support this clone. V is TRBV19 and J is TRBJ2-7; no reliable D call. The germline V gene encodes CDR1 LNHDA and CDR2 SQIVND (reference sequence). The CDR3 sequence is 15 residues long. V was pared by 2 bases and J by 8 bases, with 19 bases between. DNA of the CDR3: TGTGCCAGTAGTATATCGGGTGGTTCTAGTCTTCAGCAGTACTTC. Encoded protein: CASSISGGSSLQQYF.

This clone turned up a few times. The identical CDR3 is also encoded by other nucleotide sequences in the sample. The chain joins TRBV5-1 to TRBJ2-2; maybe TRBD1 (6 bases). Trimming removed 4 bases at V and 6 bases at J, with 10 bases between. Germline CDR1 SGHRS, CDR2 YFSETQ. The CDR3 consists of 13 residues. DNA for the CDR3: TGCGCCAGCAGCGCTCAGGGGTCCGGGGAGCTGTTTTTT. Its protein product is CASSAQGSGELFF.

Many counts were recorded for this clone. Other nucleotide sequences in the sample specify the same CDR3. V usage is TRBV18 and J usage is TRBJ2-7; weak D call: TRBD1 (6 bases). The CDR3 extends over 14 amino acids. V lost 6 bases to trimming and J lost 0 bases, with 12 bases between them. Germline lookup yields CDR1 KGHSH and CDR2 LQKENI. The CDR3 sequence: CASSSRTDSYEQYF. DNA of the CDR3: TGTGCCAGCTCGTCAAGGACAGACTCCTACGAGCAGTACTTC.

The V gene is TRBV2, the J gene TRBJ2-5, with 7 bases matching TRBD2. With the DNA end fitting TRBJ2-7 better, the J assignment may be wrong. CDR3 size: 14 residues. Germline V gene lookup returns CDR1 SNHLY and CDR2 FYNNEI. CDR3 sequence: CASSEQGLAYEQYF. CDR3 sequence (DNA): TGTGCCAGCAGTGAACAAGGACTAGCCTACGAGCAGTACTTC.

This clone was observed a handful of times. Other DNA sequences in this specimen translate into the identical CDR3. The chain recombines TRBV5-1 with TRBJ2-5; D gene uncertain. Germline V gene sequence: CDR1 SGHRS, CDR2 YFSETQ. CDR3 size: 13 residues. V lost 0 bases, J lost 2 bases, and 5 bases lay in between. CDR3 coding DNA: TGCGCCAGCAGCTTGGACGCGCAAGAGACCCAGTACTTC. It specifies CASSLDAQETQYF.

The chain combines TRBV6-5 with TRBJ2-5, with a tentative D call TRBD2 (5 bases). With 10 bases removed from V and 5 bases from J, the gap between germline ends came to 20 bases. This CDR3 has 14 amino acids. CDR1 and CDR2 from the germline V gene are MNHEY and SVGAGI. CDR3 sequence reads: CANPTIGECETQYF. The CDR3 DNA reads TGTGCCAACCCAACTATTGGGGAGTGCGAGACCCAGTACTTC.

The chain recombines TRBV2 with TRBJ2-1; TRBD2 matches 8 bases. Germline assignment: CDR1 SNHLY and CDR2 FYNNEI. V lost 6 bases and J lost 6; bases outside the gene matches: 4. The CDR3 runs 13 residues. DNA for the CDR3: TGTGCCAGCAGACAGGGACTAGTCAATGAGCAGTTCTTC. This encodes CASRQGLVNEQFF.

This sequence joins TRBV12-5 and TRBJ2-7, with D perhaps given as TRBD1 or TRBD2 (6 bases each). Between the trimmed V and J ends, which lost 3 bases and 3 bases, there was a span of 12 bases. The CDR3 extends over 14 amino acids. From germline, CDR1 is LGHNT and CDR2 FRNRAP. CDR3 in amino acids: CASGLSEGGYEQYF. The CDR3 bases are TGTGCTAGTGGTTTATCTGAGGGGGGCTACGAGCAGTACTTC.